This TCR beta chain was retrieved from a study of T cells in Graves' hyperthyroidism and ophthalmopathy. Study in general: Peripheral blood was secured at the point of initial diagnosis, before any treatment.

This clonotype has a count of ten or more. Trimming removed 1 base from V and 5 bases from J; junction bases left unmatched: 12. Germline CDR1 SGHAT, CDR2 FQNNGV. This CDR3 contains 17 residues. Amplification yielded TCR beta CDR3 regions, with RNA transcripts as the source. First-round RT-PCR with HTBI primers amplified the TCR CDR3 region. A single record per CDR3 protein comes from TCRdb applying MiXCR to the multiplex PCR reads. The sample comprises roughly 700,000 distinct CDR3 sequences, 14% of which are singletons, and 10% rests with the top ten. This TCR was recovered from a woman between 18 and 29 years old with Graves' hyperthyroidism. J is TRBJ2-5 and V is TRBV11-2; 8 bases are a match to TRBD1. The sample was blood. CDR3 coding DNA: TGTGCCAGCAGCTTAGCGCTACGACAGGGGAGGCGGGAGACCCAGTACTTC. It encodes CASSLALRQGRRETQYF.